The clone carrying this T cell receptor (beta chain) occurred many times. The data are from a study of T cells in Graves' hyperthyroidism and ophthalmopathy. The CDR3 is 14 residues long. CDR1 is MDHEN, CDR2 SYDVKM, per germline. V was trimmed by 5 bases and J by 2 bases, leaving 11 bases between them. From RNA transcripts, TCR beta CDR3 regions were amplified. The TCR CDR3 first-round RT-PCR relied on the HTBI primer set. TCRdb recomputed calls from the multiplex PCR reads with MiXCR, one row per CDR3 protein. The repertoire holds about 690,000 distinct CDR3 sequences, roughly 17% seen once, with roughly a sixth in the top ten. Participants, patients aged 18 to 65, had newly diagnosed hyperthyroidism with a duration under 2 months. Uncontrolled infections, other autoimmune diseases, pregnancy or lactation led to exclusion of patients.

This receptor was identified in a man in his forties or fifties with Graves' hyperthyroidism. Source material: blood. V gene TRBV28 combines with J gene TRBJ2-3; possibly TRBD1 for D (6 bases). The CDR3 nucleotides are TGTGCCAGCAGTCATAGACAGGCCACAGATACGCAGTATTTT. Its translation: CASSHRQATDTQYF.